This T cell receptor beta chain was documented in a study of T cell changes during pregnancy in multiple sclerosis. The V and J ends lost 8 bases and 2 bases respectively, with 18 bases between them. Per the germline V gene, CDR1 is LNHDA and CDR2 is SQIVND (reference sequence). This CDR3 is 16 amino acids long. Assay used: immunoSEQ multiplex PCR; TCRdb lists only in-frame clones, some missing. This table has about 59,000 clones, approximately 87% appearing once. The receptor was derived from a human donor whose cells served as feeder cells for cultures in a pregnancy study. Sequencing was performed on peripheral blood from another person, used as feeder cells. The chain employs TRBV19 and TRBJ2-2; weak D call: TRBD1 (6 bases). CDR3 nucleotides: TGTGCCAGTGGAACGCCGGGACAAACTAACACCGGGGAGCTGTTTTTT. It is translated as CASGTPGQTNTGELFF.